This record covers a single T cell receptor beta chain. This clone's antigen is unknown. Base qualities are not recorded, but no much larger clone differs from it by a single base. V loses 2 bases, J loses 2 bases, and the germline ends lie 13 bases apart. Including the terminal cysteine and phenylalanine, the CDR3 comprises 15 residues. Solely the CDR3 DNA is kept, with 45 bases framed from the first base. CDR1 GTSNPN and CDR2 SVGIG were looked up in the germline V gene (reference sequence). The library was produced with the immunoSEQ multiplex PCR assay. For TCR sequencing, RNA was extracted from every sample and reverse transcribed into cDNA to serve as template. SuperScript III was used for first-strand cDNA synthesis, primed with a 2:1 mix of oligo-dT and random hexamers. A synthetic immune receptor repertoire was used to measure amplification bias, and any remaining bias was corrected computationally. As for how the authors treated the data: Raw reads were preprocessed to remove errors, and CDR3 was defined by IMGT conventions from the conserved cysteine to phenylalanine. To get clonality, Shannon entropy was normalized by log2 of the number of productive unique TCRs and the result was subtracted from 1. Scalp TCRbeta sequences were cross-referenced with sorted blood CD4 and CD8 repertoires so that the CD4 or CD8 identity of scalp clones could be inferred. TCRdb took over this immuneACCESS table, retaining in-frame rearrangements with V and J assigned. Such tables are incomplete; in checked studies, under half of the missing clones stem from an unresolved V gene, and the remainder is unexplained. V and J calls and clone size are copied from that table; D and trimming were computed from the DNA. Present in this sample are around 140,000 clones, approximately 51% of which were seen just once. Together, the top ten hold more than 0.95% of the sample.

This sample's time point label indicates: baseline before oral tofacitinib. Lesional scalp punch biopsies and peripheral blood were collected from alopecia areata patients. PBMCs were isolated by density centrifugation and stained for CD3, CD4 and CD8, after which CD4+ and CD8+ T cells were sorted on a FACSAria. These data come from a study of CD8+ T cells in alopecia areata (dated by TCRdb to 2017 to 2018). Turning to the overall study: Treated patients were enrolled in an open-label pilot trial of oral tofacitinib, 5 to 10 mg twice daily, for moderate-to-severe alopecia areata. In both human patients and the C3H/HeJ mouse model, the study applied high-throughput TCRbeta sequencing to look at T cell clonal expansion in alopecia areata. Patients on tofacitinib were biopsied at baseline and after 4 and 24 weeks of treatment, and several of the patients also had a later scalp biopsy. Scalp clonality was compared among normal scalp (n=4), patchy alopecia areata scalp (n=8), and alopecia totalis/universalis scalp (n=8). RNA came from the PAXgene miRNA kit for fixed scalp, the miRNeasy kit for PBMCs, and the RNeasy kit for mouse skin. Tofacitinib was administered for 6 to 18 months, and 6 months of follow-up off drug were then conducted to assess delayed response and recurrence. Amplification of TCRbeta CDR3 regions was done by immunoSEQ multiplex PCR using 35 Vbeta forward primers and 13 Jbeta reverse primers. Human TCRbeta sequencing covered scalp tissue and sorted CD4+ and CD8+ peripheral blood T cells from patchy and totalis/universalis alopecia areata patients and healthy controls. The paper as a whole reports these results and caveats: Compared with mice, TCR sequences shared between patients were less clear, possibly partly because of HLA diversity across the patient population. Compared with normal scalp, lesional scalp, particularly in alopecia totalis/universalis, had higher clonality and more expanded CD8+ clones, which suggests antigenic drive. Scalp TCR repertoire analysis is complicated because resident alphabeta T cells in normal human skin are also sequenced, whereas mouse skin is dominated by gammadelta T cells.

The receptor chain draws on TRBV30 and TRBJ1-3; D gene: possibly TRBD1, on 6 matching bases. The sample was CD4+ T cells sorted from blood, taken at week 0. This clonotype was obtained from a human donor with alopecia areata. The CDR3 region reads CAWSRHAGAGNTIYF. In nucleotides, the sequence is TGTGCCTGGAGTCGTCATGCAGGGGCTGGAAACACCATATATTTT.